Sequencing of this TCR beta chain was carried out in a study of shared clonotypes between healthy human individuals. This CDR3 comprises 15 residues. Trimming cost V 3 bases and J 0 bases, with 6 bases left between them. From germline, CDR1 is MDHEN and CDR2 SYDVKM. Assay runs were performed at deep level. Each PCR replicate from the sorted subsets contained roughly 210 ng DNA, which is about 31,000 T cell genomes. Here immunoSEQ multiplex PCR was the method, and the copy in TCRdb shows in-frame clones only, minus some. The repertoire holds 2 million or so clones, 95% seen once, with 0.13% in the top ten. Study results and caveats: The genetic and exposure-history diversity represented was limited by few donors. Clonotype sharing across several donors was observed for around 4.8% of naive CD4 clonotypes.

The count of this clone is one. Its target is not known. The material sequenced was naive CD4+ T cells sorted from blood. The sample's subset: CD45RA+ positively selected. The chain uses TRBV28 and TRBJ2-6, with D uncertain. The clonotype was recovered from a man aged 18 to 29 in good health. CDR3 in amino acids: CASSLGYSGANVLTF. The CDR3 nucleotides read TGTGCCAGCAGTTTGGGGTACTCTGGGGCCAACGTCCTGACTTTC.